A single sample is the source of the 20 T cell receptor beta chains below, sequenced in a study of T cell responses to AZD1222 COVID-19 vaccine. Using immunoSEQ multiplex PCR, the repertoire was profiled, and TCRdb retains in-frame clones only, with some absent. The table lists more than 110,000 clones, about 92% of them singletons. The sequences come from peripheral blood, collected on day 0 of AZD1222 vaccination. The receptors were sampled from an adult in good health.

For the CDR3, the DNA is TGTGCCAGCTCAAGAGACAGGGGGCGAGCCAAAAACATTCAGTACTTC. It codes for CASSRDRGRAKNIQYF. The chain links TRBV18 to TRBJ2-4; 10 bases are shared with TRBD1. Trimming cost V 5 bases and J 0 bases; bases outside gene matches: 4. The CDR3 is 16 amino acids. Per the germline V gene, CDR1 is KGHSH and CDR2 is LQKENI.

J is TRBJ2-3 and V is TRBV7-9; 8 positions agree with TRBD2. The V gene's germline CDR1 is SEHNR and CDR2 FQNEAQ (reference sequence). V dropped 5 bases and J dropped 0; count of bases not matched to a gene: 10. This CDR3 spans 17 amino acids. The CDR3 DNA sequence: TGTGCCAGCAGCCGCGGGGGAGCGGGGGCTAGCACAGATACGCAGTATTTT. Its protein is CASSRGGAGASTDTQYF.

The CDR3 spells CASSSQGFDRGLNLRGYTF. CDR3 nucleotide sequence: TGTGCCAGCAGCTCCCAGGGGTTCGACAGGGGTTTGAACCTTCGTGGCTACACCTTC. The chain joins TRBV7-2 to TRBJ1-2; 8 nucleotides align to TRBD1. Germline V gives CDR1 SGHTA, CDR2 FQGNSA. This CDR3 spans 19 amino acids. V trimming: 4 bases; J trimming: 7 bases; junction bases outside the gene matches: 23.

The rearrangement uses TRBV5-1 and TRBJ2-1; D remains unclear. The CDR3 length is 14 residues. The germline V and J ends were trimmed by 0 bases and 4 bases, with 8 bases remaining between them. Germline CDR1 SGHRS, CDR2 YFSETQ. The CDR3 sequence is CASSLAPPYNEQFF. DNA for the CDR3: TGCGCCAGCAGCTTGGCTCCCCCATACAATGAGCAGTTCTTC.

This clone has more than one count but fewer than ten. The genes are TRBV6-5 and TRBJ1-6; no clear D gene. Trimming took off 10 bases at V and 4 bases at J, with 14 bases between the two ends. In germline, CDR1 is MNHEY, CDR2 SVGAGI. The CDR3 runs 14 residues. Here the CDR3 DNA reads TGTGCCACCACCCTCGCAGGATATAATTCACCCCTCCACTTT. The encoded protein is CATTLAGYNSPLHF.

The V gene is TRBV19, the J gene TRBJ1-4; D possibly corresponds to TRBD1 (6 bases). In germline, CDR1 is LNHDA, CDR2 SQIVND (reference sequence). Trimming took off 5 bases at V and 8 bases at J, with 18 bases between the two ends. The CDR3 consists of 15 residues. CDR3 residues: CASSPPGTSAEKLFF. The CDR3 DNA follows: TGTGCCAGTAGTCCCCCCGGGACAAGTGCGGAAAAACTGTTTTTT. The complete variable domain, with remaining parts taken from reference TRBV19 and TRBJ1-4, reads DGGITQSPKYLFRKEGQNVTLSCEQNLNHDAMYWYRQDPGQGLRLIYYSQIVNDFQKGDIAEGYSVSREKKESFPLTVTSAQKNPTAFYLCASSPPGTSAEKLFFGSGTQLSVL.

The chain is built from TRBV5-4 and TRBJ2-2, with 9 bases fitting TRBD1. Per the germline V gene, CDR1 is SGHNT and CDR2 is YYREEE (reference sequence). The J segment lost 4 bases and the V segment lost 5 bases, leaving 3 bases of the junction unmatched. The CDR3 covers 14 residues. Written as DNA, the CDR3 is TGTGCCAGCAGGGACAGGGGAACCACCGGGGAGCTGTTTTTT. It codes for CASRDRGTTGELFF.

The chain has TRBV2 and TRBJ2-7, with TRBD1 matching 8 bases. The CDR3 runs to 13 residues. Germline V gene data show CDR1 as SNHLY and CDR2 as FYNNEI. V lost 7 bases, J lost 3 bases, and 5 bases stayed unmatched. This CDR3 is CASTPGTGYEQYF. CDR3 in DNA: TGTGCCAGCACCCCCGGGACAGGCTACGAGCAGTACTTC.

This chain connects TRBV30 to TRBJ2-5, with unresolved D. Germline assignment: CDR1 GTSNPN and CDR2 SVGIG (reference sequence). V gave up 2 bases and J gave up 0 bases, with 7 bases separating them. The CDR3 spans 13 residues. The CDR3 DNA reads as TGTGCCTGGAGTCCTGGGAACCAAGAGACCCAGTACTTC. This translates into CAWSPGNQETQYF.

J is TRBJ1-4 and V is TRBV28; a weak D match, TRBD1 (5 bases). CDR1 is MDHEN, CDR2 SYDVKM, per germline. Trimming shortened V by 4 bases and J by 8 bases, and 20 bases separated the two germline ends. There are 16 residues in the CDR3. The CDR3 DNA reads TGTGCCAGCAGTTCCCCCCGGGGTCGGGGCGGCGAAAAACTGTTTTTT. Amino acids: CASSSPRGRGGEKLFF.

The rearrangement joins TRBV15 to TRBJ2-1; 7 positions match TRBD1. There are 16 residues in the CDR3. Germline trimming cut 2 bases from V and 8 bases from J; bases unmatched to any gene: 12. Germline-derived CDR1 and CDR2 are LNHNV and YYDKDF (reference sequence). The DNA for the CDR3 is TGTGCCACCAGCAGATTCCGGGACAGAATATCAGATGAGCAGTTCTTC. This gives the protein CATSRFRDRISDEQFF. The variable domain in full, completed from reference TRBV15 and TRBJ2-1, reads DAMVIQNPRYQVTQFGKPVTLSCSQTLNHNVMYWYQQKSSQAPKLLFHYYDKDFNNEADTPDNFQSRRPNTSFCFLDIRSPGLGDTAMYLCATSRFRDRISDEQFFGPGTRLTVL.

The V and J genes are TRBV7-2 and TRBJ2-1; 7 nucleotides match TRBD2. Germline values: CDR1 SGHTA, CDR2 FQGNSA. The CDR3 totals 14 residues. Trimming took 2 bases from V and 16 from J; bases not matched to a gene: 14. CDR3 protein: CASSLNFGGGLQFF. The CDR3 coding sequence is TGTGCCAGCAGCTTAAATTTTGGGGGAGGGCTTCAATTCTTC.

The chain couples TRBV29-1 to TRBJ2-1; 10 positions agree with TRBD2. V trimming: 6 bases; J trimming: 7 bases; junction bases outside the gene matches: 12. Germline-derived CDR1 and CDR2 are SQVTM and ANQGSEA. The CDR3 has 15 residues. The CDR3: CSVDRLAGVGNEQFF. The CDR3 DNA sequence: TGCAGCGTCGACAGGCTAGCGGGAGTAGGAAATGAGCAGTTCTTC.

This chain connects TRBV7-2 to TRBJ2-7; either TRBD1 or TRBD2 may supply D (5 bases each). The CDR3 is 16 amino acids. V was clipped by 5 bases and J by 4 bases, with 21 bases between them. Germline V gives CDR1 SGHTA, CDR2 FQGNSA. CDR3 in DNA: TGTGCCAGCAGCCCAACCGGGACCGGCGAGGGGTACGAGCAGTACTTC. Translating it yields CASSPTGTGEGYEQYF.

This chain uses TRBV10-3 with TRBJ1-2; D call uncertain. The germline V gene encodes CDR1 ENHRY and CDR2 SYGVKD. V was cut by 0 bases and J by 0 bases, with 8 bases left in between. The CDR3 has 15 residues. The CDR3 nucleotides read TGTGCCATCAGTGAGTCGGCGCAGCCTAACTATGGCTACACCTTC. Translated, it gives CAISESAQPNYGYTF.

The chain recombines TRBV30 with TRBJ2-7; possibly TRBD2 for D (6 bases). The CDR3 covers 13 residues. From germline, CDR1 is GTSNPN and CDR2 SVGIG (reference sequence). Trimming cost V 4 bases and J 13 bases, with 23 bases left between them. CDR3 in amino acids: CAWNDLSGTRIYF. The CDR3 DNA follows: TGTGCCTGGAATGACCTCTCCGGGACTCGTATATACTTC.

The V gene is TRBV7-9, the J gene TRBJ1-1; perhaps TRBD1 as D (5 bases). The CDR3 contains 15 residues. V lost 2 bases and J lost 4, with 14 bases in between. The germline V gene encodes CDR1 SEHNR and CDR2 FQNEAQ (reference sequence). This chain's CDR3 is CASSLSGPRGTEAFF. The CDR3, as DNA: TGTGCCAGCAGCTTATCGGGACCGAGGGGCACTGAAGCTTTCTTT.

This clone was counted a single time. The chain couples TRBV4-3 to TRBJ2-3; TRBD2 aligns across 8 bases. CDR1 and CDR2 from the germline V gene are LGHNA and YSLEER. The V segment lost 0 bases and the J segment 3 bases; nucleotides outside the gene matches: 5. The CDR3 length is 16 residues. The CDR3 nucleotides read TGCGCCAGCAGCCAAGATCCGTCGGGAGGGACAGATACGCAGTATTTT. This translates into CASSQDPSGGTDTQYF.

This rearrangement joins TRBV12-5 to TRBJ2-5, with TRBD1 as a possible D gene (6 bases). The V end was cut by 6 bases, the J end by 5 bases, with 16 bases between. Germline CDR1 and CDR2: LGHNT and FRNRAP. The CDR3 loop spans 14 amino acids. CDR3 in amino acids: CASGPTGIGETQYF. CDR3 nucleotide sequence: TGTGCTAGTGGACCTACAGGGATCGGGGAGACCCAGTACTTC.

The CDR3 DNA reads TGTGCCAGCCGCCTGAACCAAGGGTGGTACGAGCAGTACTTC. This encodes CASRLNQGWYEQYF. The V and J genes are TRBV6-2 or TRBV6-3 and TRBJ2-7, with no clear D. Trimming removed 8 bases from V and 4 bases from J, with 18 bases in between. The germline gives CDR1 MNHEY, CDR2 SVGEGT. The CDR3 extends over 14 amino acids.